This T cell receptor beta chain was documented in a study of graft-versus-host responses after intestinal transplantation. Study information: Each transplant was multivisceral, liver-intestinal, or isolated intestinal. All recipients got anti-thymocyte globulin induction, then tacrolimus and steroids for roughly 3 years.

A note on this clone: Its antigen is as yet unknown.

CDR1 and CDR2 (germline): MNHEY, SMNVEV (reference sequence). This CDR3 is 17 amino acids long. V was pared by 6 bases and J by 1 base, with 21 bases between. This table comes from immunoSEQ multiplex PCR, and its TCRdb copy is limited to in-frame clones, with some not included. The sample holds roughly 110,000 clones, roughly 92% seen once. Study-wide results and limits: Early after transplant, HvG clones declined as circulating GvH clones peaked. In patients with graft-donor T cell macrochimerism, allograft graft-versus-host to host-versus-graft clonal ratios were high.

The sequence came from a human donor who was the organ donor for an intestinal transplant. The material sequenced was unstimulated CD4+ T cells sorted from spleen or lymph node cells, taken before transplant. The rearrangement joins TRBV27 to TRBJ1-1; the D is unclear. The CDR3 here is CASRTSRQAPGNTEAFF. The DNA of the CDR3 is TGTGCCAGCAGGACTTCTAGGCAGGCGCCTGGGAACACTGAAGCTTTCTTT.